This TCR beta chain emerged from a study of human CD8 memory T cell subsets. Construction of TCR beta libraries was accomplished by means of UMI-labeled 5' RACE. No DNA is given; TCRdb re-called the 5' RACE reads and lists each CDR3 protein once. The sample has about 18,000 distinct CDR3 sequences; the top ten hold roughly 5%. General study findings and limits: Compared with precursor exhausted T cells, stem-like memory T cells were suggested by Chao1 estimates to be more diverse.

Turning to this clonotype: Its specificity is unknown.

Sequencing used CD8+ T cells from PBMCs. The receptor was derived from a human donor in good health.

Here the CDR3 reads CASSSERETQYF. V gene TRBV6-2 or TRBV6-3 combines with J gene TRBJ2-5. The V gene's germline CDR1 is MNHEY and CDR2 SVGEGT. CDR3 length equals 12 residues.